The text below deals with one T cell receptor beta chain. Trimming took off 1 base at V and 0 bases at J, with 4 bases between the two ends. Germline lookup yields CDR1 LGHDT and CDR2 YNNKEL (reference sequence). The CDR3 contains 14 residues. The sample originates from a study of blood T cell repertoires in COVID-19. Authors' analysis steps: Researchers report that nucleated cell counts were estimated from reference gene primer amplification. The table came from immunoSEQ multiplex PCR; TCRdb's copy has only in-frame clones and leaves some out. The DNA was the basis for D and trimming; V, J and clone size are from that table. The sample lists 100,000 or so clones; 84% were seen once.

Material for sequencing was peripheral blood. V and J are TRBV3-1 (or the pseudogene TRBV3-2) and TRBJ2-4, with unresolved D. This sequence originates from a man aged 65 to 85 with active or convalescent COVID-19. CDR3 sequence: CASSQGLAKNIQYF. CDR3 nucleotides: TGTGCCAGCAGCCAAGGACTAGCCAAAAACATTCAGTACTTC.